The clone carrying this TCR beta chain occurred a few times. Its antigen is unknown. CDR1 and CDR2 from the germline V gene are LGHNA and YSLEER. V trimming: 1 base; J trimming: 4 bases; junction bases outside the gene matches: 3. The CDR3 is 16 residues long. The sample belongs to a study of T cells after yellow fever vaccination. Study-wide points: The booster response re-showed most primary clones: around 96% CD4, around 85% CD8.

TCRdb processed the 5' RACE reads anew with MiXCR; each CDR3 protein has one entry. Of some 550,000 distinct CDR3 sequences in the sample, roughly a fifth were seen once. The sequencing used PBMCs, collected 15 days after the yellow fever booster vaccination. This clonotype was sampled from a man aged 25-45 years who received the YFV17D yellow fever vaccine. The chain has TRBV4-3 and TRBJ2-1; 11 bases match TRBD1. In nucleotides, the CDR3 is TGCGCCAGCAGCCAAGGGGGGACAGGGGGATACAATGAGCAGTTCTTC. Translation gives CASSQGGTGGYNEQFF.